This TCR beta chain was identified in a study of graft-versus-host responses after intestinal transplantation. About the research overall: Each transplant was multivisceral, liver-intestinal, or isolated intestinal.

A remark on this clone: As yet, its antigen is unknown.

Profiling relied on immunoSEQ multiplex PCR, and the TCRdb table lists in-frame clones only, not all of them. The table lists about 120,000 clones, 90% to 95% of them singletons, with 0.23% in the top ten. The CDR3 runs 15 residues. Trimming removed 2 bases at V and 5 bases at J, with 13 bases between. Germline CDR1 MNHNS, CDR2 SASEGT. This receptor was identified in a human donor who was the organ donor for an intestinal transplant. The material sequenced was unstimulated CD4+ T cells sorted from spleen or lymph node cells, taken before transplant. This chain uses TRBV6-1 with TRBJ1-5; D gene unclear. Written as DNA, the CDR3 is TGTGCCAGCAGTGAATACGTGCAGACTTATCAGCCCCAGCATTTT. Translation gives CASSEYVQTYQPQHF.